This T cell receptor (beta chain) was sequenced during a study of OX40 agonist ivuxolimab in advanced cancers. Study overall: Ivuxolimab is a fully human IgG2 antibody that activates OX40 (CD134). Cohort: around 83% men, mean age about 60, aged about 23 to 80. A diagnosis of hepatocellular carcinoma, melanoma, renal cell or head and neck cancer was present in dose-escalation patients. Study outcomes and limitations: More expanded clones were seen, on average, in CD8+ T cells than in CD4+.

The assay was immunoSEQ multiplex PCR, and TCRdb's table has in-frame clones only and misses some. The repertoire consists of about 100,000 clones, with around 89% occurring once and the leading ten covering around 0.16%. Of note for this clone: Antigen specificity is unknown.

V lost 1 base, J lost 4 bases, and 2 bases stayed unmatched. The CDR3 extends over 15 amino acids. Germline CDR1 is MNHNS and CDR2 is SASEGT. The chain combines TRBV6-1 with TRBJ1-4; 8 bases line up with TRBD1. The source is an adult with an advanced solid tumor such as melanoma, head and neck, liver or kidney cancer. This specimen was CD4+ or CD8+ T cells sorted from blood, taken in a trial of the OX40 agonist ivuxolimab. CDR3 sequence reads: CASSEGQGSNEKLFF. DNA for the CDR3: TGTGCCAGCAGTGAAGGACAGGGGAGTAATGAAAAACTGTTTTTT.